The 31 T cell receptor beta chains below were found in one sample sequenced in a study of blood T cells in healthy people across ages. With a J-beta primer mix and a sample-barcoded 5' primer, a second PCR ran about 6 to 11 cycles. Each CDR3 protein gets one entry after TCRdb re-called the 5' RACE reads with MiXCR. Counted here are 980,000 or so distinct CDR3 sequences, about 44% occurring once; the ten biggest clones make up 10% to 15%. The specimen was blood. The receptors here all came from a man younger than 40 in good health.

The rearrangement uses TRBV20-1 and TRBJ2-1; D is ambiguous. This CDR3 region has 15 residues. V dropped 1 base and J dropped 3 bases, with 13 bases sitting between them. The V gene's germline CDR1 is DFQATT and CDR2 SNEGSKA (reference sequence). The CDR3, as DNA: TGCAGTGCTAGAGTTCGGCCAGGCATCTACAATGAGCAGTTCTTC. Residues: CSARVRPGIYNEQFF.

The chain employs TRBV10-3 and TRBJ1-2; D uncertain. CDR1 and CDR2 from the germline V gene are ENHRY and SYGVKD. CDR3 size: 15 residues. V shed 4 bases and J shed 0 bases, with 12 bases lying between them. CDR3 nucleotides: TGTGCCATCAGTGCTGACCCCGGGCCTAACTATGGCTACACCTTC. The encoded protein is CAISADPGPNYGYTF.

This clonotype was seen more than once but under ten times. CDR3 DNA sequence: TGTGCCAGCAGTTTTTTCGGGGGTACTCAGCCCCAGCATTTT. Translating it yields CASSFFGGTQPQHF. The J gene is TRBJ1-5, the V gene TRBV6-2 or TRBV6-3; TRBD1 might be the D (5 bases). The CDR3 loop spans 14 amino acids. Germline values: CDR1 MNHEY, CDR2 SVGEGT. The V end was cut by 4 bases, the J end by 6 bases, with 13 bases between.

This clonotype was recorded a few times. J is TRBJ2-7 and V is TRBV6-2 or TRBV6-3, with D possibly being TRBD1 or TRBD2 (5 bases each). Deletions cut 5 bases from V and 2 bases from J, with 16 bases between. This CDR3 spans 15 amino acids. Looked up from germline, CDR1 is MNHEY and CDR2 is SVGEGT. CDR3 region: CASSRSGTGTYEQYF. CDR3 nucleotide sequence: TGTGCCAGCAGTAGATCCGGGACGGGGACCTACGAGCAGTACTTC.

The gene calls are TRBV20-1 and TRBJ1-2, with D maybe TRBD1 (6 bases). The CDR3 length is 14 residues. Trimming took 5 bases from V and 4 from J, leaving 17 bases between them. Per germline, CDR1 DFQATT and CDR2 SNEGSKA (reference sequence). CDR3 amino acids: CSASREQGSYGYTF. In nucleotides, the CDR3 is TGCAGTGCTTCGAGAGAACAGGGTTCCTATGGCTACACCTTC.

The chain uses TRBV11-2 and TRBJ1-5; 8 nucleotides line up with TRBD1. CDR1 SGHAT and CDR2 FQNNGV come from the germline V gene. The CDR3 loop spans 14 amino acids. The J segment lost 10 bases and the V segment lost 5 bases, leaving 10 bases of the junction unmatched. CDR3 nucleotide sequence: TGTGCCAGCAGCCCATTGGCAGGGGGCCGTCCCCAGCATTTT. This sequence encodes CASSPLAGGRPQHF.

The rearrangement links TRBV20-1 to TRBJ1-1; D perhaps matches TRBD1 (6 bases). V was pared by 6 bases and J by 5 bases, with 16 bases between. The germline V gene has CDR1 DFQATT and CDR2 SNEGSKA (reference sequence). The CDR3 sequence is 13 residues long. As DNA, the CDR3 is TGCAGTGCCCCATCGACAGGAGGGACTGAAGCTTTCTTT. As protein: CSAPSTGGTEAFF.

V and J are TRBV10-3 and TRBJ2-5; TRBD1 matches 7 bases. Losses at the gene ends were 6 bases for V and 2 bases for J; bases not matched to a gene: 9. The CDR3 is made up of 15 amino acids. Germline-derived CDR1 and CDR2 are ENHRY and SYGVKD. CDR3 bases: TGTGCCATCAGCGGGGTTCGGGACAGACAAGAGACCCAGTACTTC. Translating gives CAISGVRDRQETQYF.

This chain connects TRBV5-1 to TRBJ2-7; D gene unclear. Per the germline V gene, CDR1 is SGHRS and CDR2 is YFSETQ. This CDR3 has 14 residues. V was shortened by 2 bases and J by 2 bases, with 11 bases between the two germline ends. CDR3 protein: CASSFEKGTYEQYF. The DNA for the CDR3 is TGCGCCAGCAGCTTTGAGAAAGGGACCTACGAGCAGTACTTC.

A few counts support this clonotype. The chain links TRBV29-1 to TRBJ1-1; TRBD1 matches 8 bases. There are 13 residues in the CDR3. The V gene's germline CDR1 is SQVTM and CDR2 ANQGSEA. The V and J ends lost 6 bases and 10 bases, in that order; junction bases with no gene match: 13. The CDR3 is CSVRDRHQGGAFF. In nucleotides, the CDR3 is TGCAGCGTCCGGGACAGGCACCAGGGCGGAGCTTTCTTT.

This chain uses TRBV7-9 with TRBJ2-1, with TRBD1 identical over 9 bases. With V trimmed by 5 bases and J by 10 bases, 15 bases remained unmatched. The CDR3 spans 16 residues. Germline CDR1 reads SEHNR; CDR2 reads FQNEAQ (reference sequence). CDR3 bases: TGTGCCAGCAGCCCGCAGACAGGGGGTACTCTAGGGGAGCAGTTCTTC. Its translation is CASSPQTGGTLGEQFF.

The rearrangement uses TRBV19 and TRBJ1-5; a possible D gene is TRBD1 (5 bases). The CDR3 has 15 amino acids. Trimming cost V 4 bases and J 3 bases, with 13 bases left between them. CDR1 is LNHDA, CDR2 SQIVND, per germline (reference sequence). CDR3 in amino acids: CASSTYQGPNQPQHF. CDR3 in DNA: TGTGCCAGTAGTACCTACCAGGGACCCAATCAGCCCCAGCATTTT.

This clonotype came up a few times. The V call is TRBV27, the J call TRBJ2-7; TRBD2 aligns across 7 bases. V lost 7 bases to trimming and J lost 2 bases; unmatched junction nucleotides: 11. Germline CDR1 is MNHEY and CDR2 is SMNVEV (reference sequence). The CDR3 is 15 residues long. This CDR3 reads CASTPRGGLTYEQYF. DNA of the CDR3: TGTGCCAGCACGCCCCGGGGAGGGCTTACCTACGAGCAGTACTTC.

The V and J genes are TRBV12-3 or TRBV12-4 and TRBJ2-7; TRBD1 aligns across 9 bases. CDR3 length: 15 residues. V shed 1 base and J 5 bases; nucleotides not matched to a gene: 6. CDR3 protein: CASSLGDRATDEQYF. CDR3 sequence (DNA): TGTGCCAGCAGTTTAGGGGACAGGGCGACTGACGAGCAGTACTTC.

The sample holds many counts of this clonotype. The V gene is TRBV7-2, the J gene TRBJ2-3, with 10 bases aligning to TRBD2. J gave up 0 bases and V 2 bases, and 8 bases lay outside the gene matches. Germline CDR1 and CDR2: SGHTA and FQGNSA. The length of the CDR3 is 18 residues. This CDR3 is CASSLLASGGLSTDTQYF. DNA of the CDR3: TGTGCCAGCAGCTTACTGGCTAGCGGGGGACTTAGCACAGATACGCAGTATTTT. Supplemented by reference TRBV7-2 and TRBJ2-3, the full variable domain reads GAGVSQSPSNKVTEKGKDVELRCDPISGHTALYWYRQSLGQGLEFLIYFQGNSAPDKSGLPSDRFSAERTGGSVSTLTIQRTQQEDSAVYLCASSLLASGGLSTDTQYFGPGTRLTVL.

This clonotype turned up a few times. This rearrangement joins TRBV6-4 to TRBJ2-3; 9 nucleotides match TRBD2. V shed 5 bases, J shed 2 bases, and the junction held 5 bases outside the gene matches. Germline assignment: CDR1 MRHNA and CDR2 SNTAGT. The CDR3 is 15 amino acids. In nucleotides, the CDR3 is TGTGCCAGCAGTAGCAGCGGGGGGCCCACAGATACGCAGTATTTT. Translation gives CASSSSGGPTDTQYF.

With respect to this clonotype: One end of the junction varies from germline; a read error may be responsible. This chain links TRBV4-3 with TRBJ2-5; tentative D call: TRBD1 (6 bases). Germline V CDR1 and CDR2: LGHNA, YSLEER. This CDR3 contains 12 residues. CDR3 residues: CTSSPDRKTQYF. The CDR3 bases are TGCACCAGCAGCCCGGACAGAAAGACCCAGTACTTC.

CDR3 sequence reads: CASSLSRSSADTQYF. The CDR3 DNA is TGTGCCAGCAGTTTAAGTCGGTCTAGCGCGGATACGCAGTATTTT. The gene calls are TRBV12-3 or TRBV12-4 and TRBJ2-3, with D perhaps TRBD2 (6 bases). This CDR3 comprises 15 residues. The V gene lost 2 bases and the J gene lost 6 bases, with 15 bases spanning the gap.

The V and J genes are TRBV27 and TRBJ2-1, with TRBD2 identical over 9 bases. V shed 6 bases, J shed 2 bases, and the junction held 5 bases outside the gene matches. The CDR3 sequence is 15 residues long. Per the germline V gene, CDR1 is MNHEY and CDR2 is SMNVEV (reference sequence). CDR3 in DNA: TGTGCCAGCAGCCCGACTAGCGGAACCTACAATGAGCAGTTCTTC. Protein product: CASSPTSGTYNEQFF.

This clonotype was picked up a small number of times. CDR3: CAIRTGDTGELFF. CDR3 sequence (DNA): TGTGCCATCAGGACAGGGGATACCGGGGAGCTGTTTTTT. This chain connects TRBV10-3 to TRBJ2-2, with TRBD1 matching 8 bases. V lost 6 bases, J lost 5 bases, and 2 bases stayed unmatched. Germline-derived CDR1 and CDR2 are ENHRY and SYGVKD. The CDR3 covers 13 residues.

This clonotype was detected a few times. V usage is TRBV2 and J usage is TRBJ1-4, with unresolved D. The CDR3 spans 11 residues. V dropped 6 bases and J dropped 8 bases, with 7 bases sitting between them. Germline lookup yields CDR1 SNHLY and CDR2 FYNNEI. Here the CDR3 DNA reads TGTGCCAGCAGGATAAAGGAAAAACTGTTTTTT. As protein: CASRIKEKLFF.

The chain has TRBV20-1 and TRBJ2-7; a possible D gene is TRBD1 (5 bases). The J call is doubtful: the DNA matches TRBJ2-5 better. CDR3 size: 14 residues. Germline V CDR1 and CDR2: DFQATT, SNEGSKA (reference sequence). The CDR3 DNA reads as TGCAGTGCTAGGGTAGATGGGGCCGGGGAGACCCAGTACTTC. This gives the protein CSARVDGAGETQYF.

V gene TRBV7-2 combines with J gene TRBJ2-5, with 7 nucleotides matching TRBD2. The CDR3 runs to 16 residues. Germline assignment: CDR1 SGHTA and CDR2 FQGNSA. Trimming took 4 bases from V and 3 from J; bases not matched to a gene: 11. CDR3 residues: CASSSGLVGDEETQYF. CDR3 DNA: TGTGCCAGCAGCTCCGGACTAGTGGGGGACGAAGAGACCCAGTACTTC.

The chain joins TRBV12-3 or TRBV12-4 to TRBJ2-4, with D unresolved. Judging by the DNA end, TRBJ2-7 fits better; the J call may be wrong. The CDR3 is made up of 12 amino acids. The CDR3 here is CASSPEVYEQYF. The CDR3 DNA sequence: TGTGCCAGCAGTCCTGAGGTCTACGAGCAGTACTTC.

This clonotype was recorded a few times. The V call is TRBV6-2 or TRBV6-3, the J call TRBJ2-1; the match to TRBD2 covers 9 bases. Germline V lookup: CDR1 MNHEY, CDR2 SVGEGT. The CDR3 consists of 18 residues. V dropped 6 bases and J dropped 5; count of bases not matched to a gene: 17. CDR3 in DNA: TGTGCCAGCAGGGGTGGAGGACCCGGGACTAGCAGAAACAATGAGCAGTTCTTC. It translates to CASRGGGPGTSRNNEQFF.

This clonotype was observed a few times. CDR3 coding DNA: TGTGCCAGCAGCCACCTTGCTACAGATACGCAGTATTTT. Translating gives CASSHLATDTQYF. V and J are TRBV14 and TRBJ2-3; no firm D call. V was trimmed by 3 bases and J by 3 bases, leaving 7 bases between them. Germline V gene data show CDR1 as SGHDN and CDR2 as FVKESK. There are 13 residues in the CDR3. The whole variable domain, remainder taken from reference TRBV14 and TRBJ2-3, is EAGVTQFPSHSVIEKGQTVTLRCDPISGHDNLYWYRRVMGKEIKFLLHFVKESKQDESGMPNNRFLAERTGGTYSTLKVQPAELEDSGVYFCASSHLATDTQYFGPGTRLTVL.

This clonotype has a count of ten or more. The genes are TRBV7-9 and TRBJ2-1, with D perhaps TRBD1 or TRBD2 (5 bases each). V lost 8 bases, J lost 9 bases, and 20 bases lay in between. This CDR3 region has 14 residues. The V gene's germline CDR1 is SEHNR and CDR2 FQNEAQ (reference sequence). CDR3 in DNA: TGTGCCAGCGGAGTAGAGGGGATGGTAGGTGAGCAGTTCTTC. Residues: CASGVEGMVGEQFF. Variable domain in full (rest from reference TRBV7-9 and TRBJ2-1): DTGVSQNPRHKITKRGQNVTFRCDPISEHNRLYWYRQTLGQGPEFLTYFQNEAQLEKSRLLSDRFSAERPKGSFSTLEIQRTEQGDSAMYLCASGVEGMVGEQFFGPGTRLTVL.

The chain recombines TRBV11-1 with TRBJ2-3, with TRBD1 matching over 10 bases. The CDR3 runs 15 residues. Germline V CDR1 and CDR2: SGHAT, FQDESV (reference sequence). The junction had 10 bases not matched to a gene; V was cut back by 10 bases and J by 3 bases. CDR3 in DNA: TGTGCCAATTCTCCGGGACAGGGGACGACAGATACGCAGTATTTT. Its protein is CANSPGQGTTDTQYF.

J is TRBJ2-1 and V is TRBV20-1, with TRBD1 matching 10 bases. CDR1 is DFQATT and CDR2 is SNEGSKA in the germline V gene (reference sequence). There are 13 residues in the CDR3. V shed 7 bases and J 10 bases; nucleotides not matched to a gene: 10. CDR3 DNA: TGCAGTGTCCCGGACAGGGGGAGCAGGGAGCAGTTCTTC. This encodes CSVPDRGSREQFF.

The chain uses TRBV27 and TRBJ1-2, with TRBD1 matching 8 bases. The CDR3 is 16 residues long. Germline CDR1 reads MNHEY; CDR2 reads SMNVEV (reference sequence). V lost 2 bases and J lost 5; bases outside the gene matches: 10. The CDR3 here is CASSLDRGQPPYGYTF. CDR3 bases: TGTGCCAGCAGTTTAGACAGGGGACAACCACCTTATGGCTACACCTTC.

This clonotype was seen more than once but under ten times. CDR3 region: CASSQGATGGGTNEKLFF. CDR3 in DNA: TGCGCCAGCAGCCAAGGGGCGACAGGGGGAGGAACTAATGAAAAACTGTTTTTT. The chain employs TRBV4-1 and TRBJ1-4, with 9 bases matching TRBD1. Germline assignment: CDR1 MGHRA and CDR2 YSYEKL. J lost 1 base, V lost 1 base, and 7 bases had no gene match. This CDR3 is built from 18 residues.